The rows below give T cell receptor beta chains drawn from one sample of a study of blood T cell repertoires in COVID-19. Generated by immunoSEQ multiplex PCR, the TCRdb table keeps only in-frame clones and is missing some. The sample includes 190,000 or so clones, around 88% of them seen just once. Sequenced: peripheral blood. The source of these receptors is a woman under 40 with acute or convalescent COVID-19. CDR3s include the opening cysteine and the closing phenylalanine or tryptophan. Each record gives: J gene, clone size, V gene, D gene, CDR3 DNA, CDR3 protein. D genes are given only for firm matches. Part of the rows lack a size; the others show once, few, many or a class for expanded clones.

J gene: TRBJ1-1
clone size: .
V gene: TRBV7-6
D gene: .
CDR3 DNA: TGTGCCAGCAGCTTAGTTGGAGGGATCAACACTGAAGCTTTCTTT
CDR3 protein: CASSLVGGINTEAFF

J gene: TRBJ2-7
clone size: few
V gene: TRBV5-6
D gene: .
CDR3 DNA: TGTGCCAGCAGTAGGGAGTTCTACGAGCAGTACTTC
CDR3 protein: CASSREFYEQYF

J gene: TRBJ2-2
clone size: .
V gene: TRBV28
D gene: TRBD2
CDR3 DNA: TGTGCCAGCATTACCGGGGGGGTCGGAACCGGGGAGCTGTTTTTT
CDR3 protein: CASITGGVGTGELFF

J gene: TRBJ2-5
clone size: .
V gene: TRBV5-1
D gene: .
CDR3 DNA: TGCGCCAGCAGCTTAACTCAAGAGACCCAGTACTTC
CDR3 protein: CASSLTQETQYF

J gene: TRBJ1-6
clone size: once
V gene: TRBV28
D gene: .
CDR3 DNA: TGTGCCAGCAAGTACGGGTCGGCCCTTTCACCCCTCCACTTT
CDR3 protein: CASKYGSALSPLHF

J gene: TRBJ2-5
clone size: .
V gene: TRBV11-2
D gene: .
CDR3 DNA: TGTGCCAGCAGCTCAAGGTCCGGGGAGACCCAGTACTTC
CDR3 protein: CASSSRSGETQYF

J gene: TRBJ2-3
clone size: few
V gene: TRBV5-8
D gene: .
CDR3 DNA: TGTGCCAGCAGCTTCGGCGGGATCACAGATACGCAGTATTTT
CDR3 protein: CASSFGGITDTQYF

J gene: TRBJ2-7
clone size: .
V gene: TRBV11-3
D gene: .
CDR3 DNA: TGTGCCAGCAGCTTAGAAATGTTCTTAGGGGGAGTGAACTCCTACGAGCAGTACTTC
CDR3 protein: CASSLEMFLGGVNSYEQYF

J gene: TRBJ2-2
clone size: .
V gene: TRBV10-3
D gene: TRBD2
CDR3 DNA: TGTGCCATCAGTGAGTTTAGCGGGAGCTCCAGGGAGCTGTTTTTT
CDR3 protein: CAISEFSGSSRELFF

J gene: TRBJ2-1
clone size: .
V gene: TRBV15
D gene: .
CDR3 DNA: TGTGCCACCAGCAGCACCGTTGGCGGGAACTCCTACAATGAGCAGTTCTTC
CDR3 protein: CATSSTVGGNSYNEQFF

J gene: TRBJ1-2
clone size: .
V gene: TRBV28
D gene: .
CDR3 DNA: TGTGCCAGCAGTTTGAGGGTCTATGGCTACACCTTC
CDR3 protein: CASSLRVYGYTF

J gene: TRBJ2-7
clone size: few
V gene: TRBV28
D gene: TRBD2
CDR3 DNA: TGTGCCATCGGCGGACTAGTTTACTACGAGCAGTACTTC
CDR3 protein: CAIGGLVYYEQYF

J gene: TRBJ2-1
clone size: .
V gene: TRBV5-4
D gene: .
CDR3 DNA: TGTGCCAGCAGCTTGAGTCGAGTAGGAGCCTACAATGAGCAGTTCTTC
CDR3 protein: CASSLSRVGAYNEQFF

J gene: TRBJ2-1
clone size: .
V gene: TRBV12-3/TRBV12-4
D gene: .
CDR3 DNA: TGTGCCAGCAGTTTAAGCACAGCCAATGAGCAGTTCTTC
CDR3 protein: CASSLSTANEQFF

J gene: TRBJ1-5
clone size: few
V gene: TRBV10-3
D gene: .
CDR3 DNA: TGTGCCACCTCCGGGAACGAAAACAATCAGCCCCAGCATTTT
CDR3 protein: CATSGNENNQPQHF